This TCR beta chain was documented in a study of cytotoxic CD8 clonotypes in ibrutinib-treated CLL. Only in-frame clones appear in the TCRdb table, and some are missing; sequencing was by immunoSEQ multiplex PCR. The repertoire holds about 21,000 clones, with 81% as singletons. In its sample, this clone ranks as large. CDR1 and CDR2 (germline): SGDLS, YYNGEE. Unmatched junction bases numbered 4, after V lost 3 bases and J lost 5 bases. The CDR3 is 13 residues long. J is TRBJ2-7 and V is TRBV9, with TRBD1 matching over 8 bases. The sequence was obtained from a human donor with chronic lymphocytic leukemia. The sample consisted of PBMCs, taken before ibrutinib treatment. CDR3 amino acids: CASSEDRVNEQYF. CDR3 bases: TGTGCCAGCAGCGAGGACAGGGTCAACGAGCAGTACTTC. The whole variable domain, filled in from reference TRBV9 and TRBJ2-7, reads DSGVTQTPKHLITATGQRVTLRCSPRSGDLSVYWYQQSLDQGLQFLIQYYNGEERAKGNILERFSAQQFPDLHSELNLSSLELGDSALYFCASSEDRVNEQYFGPGTRLTVT.